These T cell receptor beta chains were read from a single sample in a study of beta chain features in type 1 diabetes. Libraries were prepared by immunoSEQ multiplex PCR; TCRdb keeps only in-frame clonotypes and omits some of them. The table lists approximately 20,000 clones, under 75% of them singletons. Sequenced material: stem cell memory CD4+ T cells from blood. These receptors were collected from a man aged 18 to 29 with type 1 diabetes. Both conserved end residues are part of each CDR3. D genes are given only for firm matches. Size values are once, few and many counts, or a class for expanded clones, and some rows have none.

TRBJ2-1 TRBV25-1 15 TRBD2 - TGTGCCAGCAGTGATCGGGGGGTCGGGTGGGATGAGCAGTTCTTC CASSDRGVGWDEQFF
TRBJ2-1 TRBV7-2 14 - once TGTGCCAGCAGCCGGTCAAGAAACTACAATGAGCAGTTCTTC CASSRSRNYNEQFF
TRBJ1-2 TRBV7-2 15 TRBD1 - TGTGCCAGCAGCTTAGCGGGGACAGGGAGCTATGGCTACACCTTC CASSLAGTGSYGYTF
TRBJ2-6 TRBV4-2 18 TRBD2 - TGTGCCAGCAGCCACGTTAAACGGGGGGGTCTTGGGGCCAACGTCCTGACTTTC CASSHVKRGGLGANVLTF
TRBJ2-4 TRBV18 15 - few TGTGCCAGCTCACCACCGATCAGGGAAAGAAACATTCAGTACTTC CASSPPIRERNIQYF
TRBJ2-5 TRBV4-1 13 - - TGCGCCAGCAGCCAAATCCTCCAAGAGACCCAGTACTTC CASSQILQETQYF
TRBJ1-2 TRBV7-2 13 - - TGTGCCAGCAGCAAAGGGACCGGGGGTGGCTACACCTTC CASSKGTGGGYTF
TRBJ2-5 TRBV21-1 12 - - TGTGCCAGCAGCAGCGCCTACGAGACCCAGTACTTC CASSSAYETQYF
TRBJ2-7 TRBV9 13 - once TGTGCCAGCAGCGTAGCAGGGTCCTACGAGCAGTACTTC CASSVAGSYEQYF
TRBJ2-2 TRBV7-2 17 TRBD1 few TGTGCCAGCAGCCGACAATCCGGGACAGGGGGACCCGGGGAGCTGTTTTTT CASSRQSGTGGPGELFF
TRBJ1-1 TRBV11-1 15 TRBD1 - TGTGCCAGCAGCACCCGGACAGGGACTAACACTGAAGCTTTCTTT CASSTRTGTNTEAFF
TRBJ1-2 TRBV5-1 16 - - TGCGCCAGCAGCTTGTCGTCGTCTTCGGAGAACTATGGCTACACCTTC CASSLSSSSENYGYTF
TRBJ2-3 TRBV6-6 14 - - TGTGCCAGCAGTTACTCGAAACCTAGGGATACGCAGTATTTT CASSYSKPRDTQYF
TRBJ2-3 TRBV2 16 - - TGTGCCAGCAGTGAGAAAATGGTGGGGCAAACAGATACGCAGTATTTT CASSEKMVGQTDTQYF
TRBJ2-1 TRBV7-2 14 - - TGTGCCAGCAGCTTCCGGGACACGTACAATGAGCAGTTCTTC CASSFRDTYNEQFF
TRBJ2-2 TRBV5-1 15 - - TGCGCCAGCAGCTTGGAACTAGCGAACACCGGGGAGCTGTTTTTT CASSLELANTGELFF
TRBJ2-1 TRBV7-2 16 TRBD2 few TGTGCCAGCAGCCCGAATCTAGCGGGAGGGGGTAATGAGCAGTTCTTC CASSPNLAGGGNEQFF
TRBJ2-7 TRBV19 14 TRBD1 - TGTGCCAGTACTGGGACAGGGGGATCCCACGAGCAGTACTTC CASTGTGGSHEQYF
TRBJ2-1 TRBV28 12 TRBD2 - TGTGCCAGCAGGTCGACTAGCGAGAAGCAGTTCTTC CASRSTSEKQFF
TRBJ1-1 TRBV30 15 - - TGTGCCTGGAGTCCCGGAGGGGTTCTGGACACTGAAGCTTTCTTT CAWSPGGVLDTEAFF
TRBJ2-3 TRBV27 15 TRBD2 few TGTGCCAGCAGTCGTCGTTGGGGGGGGACAGATACGCAGTATTTT CASSRRWGGTDTQYF
TRBJ1-2 TRBV7-2 12 - - TGTGCCAGCAGCTTAGATCAGTTTGGCTACACCTTC CASSLDQFGYTF
TRBJ2-7 TRBV5-4 14 - once TGTGCCAGCAGCCCCTCGACAGCCTCCTACGAGCAGTACTTC CASSPSTASYEQYF
TRBJ2-5 TRBV18 13 - - TGTGCCAGCTCACCTGGCTGGCAAGAGACCCAGTACTTC CASSPGWQETQYF
TRBJ2-4 TRBV28 16 - - TGTGCCAGCAGTTTAGGACTGATACTAGCCAAAAACATTCAGTACTTC CASSLGLILAKNIQYF
TRBJ2-7 TRBV28 13 - - TGTGCCAGCAGTTTGGGTCAGGTCCCCGAGCAGTACTTC CASSLGQVPEQYF
TRBJ1-2 TRBV29-1 12 TRBD1 few TGCAGCGGGGGACAGGGAGCCTATGGCTACACCTTC CSGGQGAYGYTF
TRBJ2-7 TRBV6-5 14 - - TGTGCCAGCAGTTTATCGGGACACCTTTACGAGCAGTACTTC CASSLSGHLYEQYF
TRBJ2-6 TRBV7-8 15 - few TGTGCCAGCAGCTTAGGGAGCGCTGGGGCCAACGTCCTGACTTTC CASSLGSAGANVLTF